The 23 T cell receptor beta chains below were found in one sample sequenced in a study of metastatic and nonmetastatic thyroid tumors. The entire patient cohort was treatment-naive prior to thyroid surgery. Using MiXCR, TCRdb reanalyzed the PCR reads. This sample has around 50,000 clones; more than 20% occur once, and the top ten carry under 4%. Sequencing input: blood. These TCRs come from a male donor with papillary thyroid cancer or a benign thyroid nodule (not recorded which). Some clones in this sample may be carry-over from other donors' samples.

This clone was seen many times. The chain carries TRBV7-9 and TRBJ2-1, with D maybe TRBD1 (6 bases). CDR1 SEHNR and CDR2 FQNEAQ come from the germline V gene (reference sequence). The ends were cut back, 5 bases at V and 3 bases at J, with 14 bases in the middle. CDR3 size: 15 residues. In nucleotides, the CDR3 is TGTGCCAGCAGCGGCTCCGGGACACTCTACAATGAGCAGTTCTTC. This codes for CASSGSGTLYNEQFF.

This clone came up many times. V is TRBV6-1 and J is TRBJ1-2; D call uncertain. Germline V gives CDR1 MNHNS, CDR2 SASEGT. The CDR3 consists of 11 residues. Between the trimmed V and J ends, which lost 8 bases and 5 bases, there was a span of 9 bases. The CDR3 is CASLRSYGYTF. Written as DNA, the CDR3 is TGTGCCAGCCTCCGGTCTTATGGCTACACCTTC.

This clone was seen many times. The V gene is TRBV7-2, the J gene TRBJ2-7; possible D gene TRBD2, 5 bases. The CDR3 length is 13 residues. V lost 6 bases and J 2 bases, leaving 11 bases between the germline ends. Germline loops: CDR1 SGHTA, CDR2 FQGNSA. CDR3 nucleotides: TGTGCCAGCAGTACCGGGATAGCCTACGAGCAGTACTTC. Encoded protein: CASSTGIAYEQYF.

Many counts were recorded for this clone. This CDR3 is CASSLHSNEQYF. The CDR3 DNA follows: TGTGCCAGCAGCCTCCACAGTAACGAGCAGTACTTC. The V and J genes are TRBV3-1 and TRBJ2-7, with no clear D. This CDR3 is 12 amino acids long. Deletions cut 4 bases from V and 5 bases from J, with 9 bases between. From germline, CDR1 is LGHDT and CDR2 YNNKEL (reference sequence).

There are many counts of this clone. In the same sample, other DNA sequences code for this CDR3. The chain joins TRBV14 to TRBJ2-1; weak D call: TRBD1 (6 bases). V lost 6 bases and J lost 3, with 15 bases in between. Germline assignment: CDR1 SGHDN and CDR2 FVKESK. The CDR3 spans 15 residues. The CDR3 protein is CASRGRGRGYNEQFF. The CDR3 DNA is TGTGCCAGCAGGGGCCGGGGCAGGGGCTACAATGAGCAGTTCTTC.

The chain is built from TRBV11-2 and TRBJ2-7; D gene ambiguous. The CDR3 extends over 15 amino acids. Trimming cost V 2 bases and J 3 bases, with 14 bases left between them. Germline values: CDR1 SGHAT, CDR2 FQNNGV. The CDR3 DNA reads TGTGCCAGCAGCTTAATTAGGTCGCCGGGCTACGAGCAGTACTTC. It specifies CASSLIRSPGYEQYF.

At least ten counts were recorded for this clone. CDR3 nucleotides: TGCAGCGTTGCGGTGAACACTGAAGCTTTCTTT. The encoded protein is CSVAVNTEAFF. The chain is built from TRBV29-1 and TRBJ1-1; D uncertain. CDR3 length equals 11 residues. Germline loops: CDR1 SQVTM, CDR2 ANQGSEA. V dropped 4 bases and J dropped 0 bases, with 3 bases sitting between them. The variable domain in full, with the rest retrieved from reference TRBV29-1 and TRBJ1-1, is SAVISQKPSRDICQRGTSLTIQCQVDSQVTMMFWYRQQPGQSLTLIATANQGSEATYESGFVIDKFPISRPNLTFSTLTVSNMSPEDSSIYLCSVAVNTEAFFGQGTRLTVV.

This clone was seen once. A read error may produce the germline difference seen at one junction end. This chain uses TRBV30 with TRBJ1-5; 8 nucleotides agree with TRBD1. This CDR3 has 13 residues. The germline gives CDR1 GTSNPN, CDR2 SVGIG (reference sequence). The CDR3 here is CACQGTGNQPQHF. The CDR3 DNA is TGTGCCTGTCAAGGGACAGGCAATCAGCCCCAGCATTTC.

This rearrangement joins TRBV5-1 to TRBJ1-3; D uncertain. Germline CDR1 is SGHRS and CDR2 is YFSETQ. The length of the CDR3 is 16 residues. V dropped 1 base and J dropped 1 base, with 12 bases sitting between them. The DNA for the CDR3 is TGCGCCAGCAGCTTGAGCGGTACAGTATCTGGAAACACCATATATTTT. This codes for CASSLSGTVSGNTIYF. The whole variable domain, remainder taken from reference TRBV5-1 and TRBJ1-3, is KAGVTQTPRYLIKTRGQQVTLSCSPISGHRSVSWYQQTPGQGLQFLFEYFSETQRNKGNFPGRFSGRQFSNSRSEMNVSTLELGDSALYLCASSLSGTVSGNTIYFGEGSWLTVV.

In its sample, this clone was seen many times. The V call is TRBV19, the J call TRBJ1-4; D is unclear. This CDR3 is 17 amino acids long. V lost 10 bases and J lost 0, with 21 bases in between. CDR1 is LNHDA and CDR2 is SQIVND in the germline V gene (reference sequence). The CDR3: CATTNYGMGPTNEKLFF. In DNA form, the CDR3 reads TGTGCCACGACCAATTACGGGATGGGTCCAACTAATGAAAAACTGTTTTTT.

The chain carries TRBV20-1 and TRBJ2-7; TRBD2 aligns across 12 bases. The germline CDR1 and CDR2 sequences are DFQATT and SNEGSKA (reference sequence). The CDR3 length is 16 residues. V trimming: 1 base; J trimming: 3 bases; junction bases outside the gene matches: 7. The CDR3 here is CSARAVGLAGFYEQYF. In nucleotides, the CDR3 is TGCAGTGCTAGAGCGGTAGGACTAGCGGGATTCTACGAGCAGTACTTC.

This clone was seen ten or more times. Here the CDR3 DNA reads TGTGCCAGCAGCCCCCGACTAGCGACTGAGCAGTTCTTC. Residues: CASSPRLATEQFF. This chain uses TRBV11-3 with TRBJ2-1; 8 nucleotides align to TRBD2. With 5 bases clipped from V and 9 bases from J, the junction kept 6 bases outside the gene matches. Germline V lookup: CDR1 SGHNT, CDR2 YENEEA. This CDR3 is 13 amino acids long.

The chain uses TRBV6-1 and TRBJ1-4; no reliable D call. V lost 1 base and J lost 7, with 13 bases in between. CDR1 is MNHNS and CDR2 is SASEGT in the germline V gene. CDR3 length equals 15 residues. DNA of the CDR3: TGTGCCAGCAGTGAAGTAGGGCGGGGTAGTGAAAAACTGTTTTTT. This sequence encodes CASSEVGRGSEKLFF.

This clone was detected ten times or more. V and J are TRBV4-1 and TRBJ2-3, with 8 bases lining up with TRBD2. In germline, CDR1 is MGHRA, CDR2 YSYEKL. The CDR3 totals 17 residues. V was clipped by 0 bases and J by 0 bases; unmatched bases: 5. CDR3 bases: TGCGCCAGCAGCCAAGAATCGGGAGGGCTAAGCACAGATACGCAGTATTTT. As protein: CASSQESGGLSTDTQYF.

Remarks on this clone: At the DNA level, this CDR3 is encoded by other sequences in the same sample as well. This sequence joins TRBV3-1 and TRBJ1-5; D ambiguous. From germline, CDR1 is LGHDT and CDR2 YNNKEL (reference sequence). V was cut by 1 base and J by 4 bases, with 5 bases left in between. This CDR3 has 13 amino acids. CDR3 residues: CASSQGGNQPQHF. DNA for the CDR3: TGTGCCAGCAGCCAAGGGGGAAATCAGCCCCAGCATTTT. The whole variable domain, filled in from reference TRBV3-1 and TRBJ1-5, reads DTAVSQTPKYLVTQMGNDKSIKCEQNLGHDTMYWYKQDSKKFLKIMFSYNNKELIINETVPNRFSPKSPDKAHLNLHINSLELGDSAVYFCASSQGGNQPQHFGDGTRLSIL.

This clone was seen repeatedly, ten times or more. The chain combines TRBV6-7 with TRBJ2-2; 11 nucleotides agree with TRBD2. TRBV6-7 is treated as an ORF (open reading frame) with a function not yet certain. The CDR3 is 21 amino acids. The V and J ends lost 6 bases and 0 bases, in that order; junction bases with no gene match: 18. The CDR3 is CASRAGASGGSEAANTGELFF. CDR3 DNA: TGTGCCAGCAGGGCTGGGGCTAGCGGGGGGTCTGAAGCCGCGAACACCGGGGAGCTGTTTTTT.

This clone came up many times. A clone one base away is much larger, so this may be a read error. The chain employs TRBV5-1 and TRBJ1-1; D not certain. V was clipped by 2 bases and J by 5 bases, with 10 bases between them. The CDR3 runs to 13 residues. Germline V gives CDR1 SGHRS, CDR2 YFSETQ. In DNA, the CDR3 is TGCGCCAGCAGCTTAGCGTGGGCGACTGAAGCTTTCTTT. The encoded protein is CASSLAWATEAFF.

This clone has ten or more counts. Other DNA sequences in the sample encode the same CDR3. This chain joins TRBV24-1 and TRBJ2-7; TRBD1 aligns across 9 bases. The V and J ends lost 5 bases and 6 bases, in that order; junction bases with no gene match: 10. The CDR3 is 15 amino acids. CDR1 is KGHDR and CDR2 is SFDVKD in the germline V gene. The CDR3 is CATSGGQGWEGEQYF. Here the CDR3 DNA reads TGTGCCACCAGTGGCGGACAGGGGTGGGAGGGCGAGCAGTACTTC.

This clone was detected only a few times. J is TRBJ2-3 and V is TRBV11-2; 11 nucleotides agree with TRBD2. The CDR3 is 15 residues long. Germline V gene sequence: CDR1 SGHAT, CDR2 FQNNGV. V lost 5 bases to trimming and J lost 3 bases; unmatched junction nucleotides: 4. The CDR3 region is CASSPSSGRTDTQYF. CDR3 sequence (DNA): TGTGCCAGCAGCCCGTCTAGCGGGAGGACAGATACGCAGTATTTT.

This clone showed up many times. This may arise from a read error, as a much more abundant clone is one base away. This rearrangement joins TRBV20-1 to TRBJ1-5; no clear D. From germline, CDR1 is DFQATT and CDR2 SNEGSKA (reference sequence). CDR3 length equals 17 residues. The chain's CDR3 is CSARDKLVGNSDQPQHF. In nucleotides, the CDR3 is TGCAGTGCTAGAGATAAATTGGTGGGAAATAGCGATCAGCCCCAGCATTTT.

This clone came up many times. The chain has TRBV2 and TRBJ2-1; 9 nucleotides align to TRBD1. V shed 4 bases, J shed 7 bases, and the junction held 8 bases outside the gene matches. Germline assignment: CDR1 SNHLY and CDR2 FYNNEI. There are 15 residues in the CDR3. This chain's CDR3 is CASSGGGTGRNEQFF. CDR3 nucleotide sequence: TGTGCCAGCAGTGGGGGGGGGACAGGGCGAAATGAGCAGTTCTTC.

The chain uses TRBV10-3 and TRBJ1-1; D is perhaps TRBD1 (6 bases). Germline V gene lookup returns CDR1 ENHRY and CDR2 SYGVKD. The CDR3 sequence is 13 residues long. V was shortened by 7 bases and J by 1 base, with 10 bases between the two germline ends. The CDR3 DNA follows: TGTGCCATCATGACGACAGGGAACACTGAAGCTTTCTTT. Encoded protein: CAIMTTGNTEAFF.

The table lists this clone with many counts. This chain connects TRBV28 to TRBJ1-4; 10 bases line up with TRBD1. The CDR3 has 14 residues. Looked up from germline, CDR1 is MDHEN and CDR2 is SYDVKM. Trimming removed 6 bases from V and 8 bases from J; junction bases left unmatched: 6. Here the CDR3 DNA reads TGTGCCAGCAGCGTGGGACAGGGGAGAGAAAAACTGTTTTTT. Its translation is CASSVGQGREKLFF.